Listed below are T cell receptor beta chains from one sample, sequenced in a study of T cells in Graves' hyperthyroidism and ophthalmopathy. TCRdb itself ran the multiplex PCR reads through MiXCR, one entry per CDR3 protein. The sample contains approximately 560,000 distinct CDR3 sequences, around 14% of which appear only once. The sequencing sample was made of blood. The receptors derive from a woman aged 25 to 39 with Graves' hyperthyroidism. Both conserved end residues are part of each CDR3. Fields, in order: J gene, D gene, V gene, clone size, CDR3 protein, CDR3 DNA. The D gene is left open where the match is weak. Only part of the rows carry a size: once, few, many, or a class if the clone is expanded.

TRBJ2-4 . TRBV5-6 many CASSLGGLAKNIQYF TGTGCCAGCAGCTTAGGGGGGTTAGCCAAAAACATTCAGTACTTC
TRBJ2-2 . TRBV20-1 . CSARSGWSGELFF TGCAGTGCTAGGAGTGGCTGGAGCGGGGAGCTGTTTTTT
TRBJ2-1 TRBD2 TRBV6-5 . CASSYSPSGTAYNEQFF TGTGCCAGCAGTTACTCCCCTAGCGGGACTGCCTACAATGAGCAGTTCTTC
TRBJ2-7 . TRBV10-3 . CATRQGGRGEGGNEQYF TGTGCCACCAGGCAAGGGGGGAGAGGTGAGGGTGGGAACGAGCAGTACTTC
TRBJ2-3 . TRBV7-2 many CASRLRRYSTDTQYF TGTGCCAGCAGACTCCGGCGGTATAGCACAGATACGCAGTATTTT
TRBJ2-4 . TRBV3-1 many CASSQHFQRVGNIQYF TGTGCCAGCAGCCAACACTTTCAGCGGGTGGGAAACATTCAGTACTTC
TRBJ2-6 . TRBV20-1 few CSARDLDSSGANVLTF TGCAGTGCTAGGGACCTGGACAGTTCCGGGGCCAACGTCCTGACTTTC
TRBJ2-1 . TRBV25-1 few CASSENGGNEQFF TGTGCCAGCAGTGAAAACGGAGGGAATGAGCAGTTCTTC
TRBJ2-3 TRBD1 TRBV11-2 many CASSLSGQGTDTQYF TGTGCCAGCAGCTTATCGGGACAGGGCACAGATACGCAGTATTTT
TRBJ2-7 TRBD2 TRBV2 many CASRGGDEQYF TGTGCCAGCAGGGGGGGGGACGAGCAGTACTTC
TRBJ1-2 TRBD1 TRBV5-1 few CASSAGTEGYTF TGCGCCAGCAGCGCAGGGACAGAAGGCTACACCTTC
TRBJ2-5 TRBD1 TRBV3-1 many CASSQEGTDVGETQYF TGTGCCAGCAGCCAAGAAGGGACAGACGTGGGGGAGACCCAGTACTTC
TRBJ2-5 . TRBV7-9 many CASSLVIHPGAQYF TGTGCCAGCAGCTTAGTGATTCACCCTGGGGCCCAGTACTTC
TRBJ2-5 TRBD2 TRBV27 many CASTSGGLQETQYF TGTGCCAGCACCTCGGGAGGACTGCAAGAGACCCAGTACTTC
TRBJ2-2 TRBD1 TRBV19 . CASSIDRGQELFF TGTGCCAGTAGTATCGACAGGGGGCAGGAGCTGTTTTTT
TRBJ2-7 TRBD1 TRBV10-3 . CAISTDRDRALGEQYF TGTGCCATCAGTACCGACCGGGACAGGGCCCTGGGCGAGCAGTACTTC
TRBJ2-3 TRBD2 TRBV7-2 many CASSLSTAGAGDTQYF TGTGCCAGCAGCCTAAGCACAGCGGGAGCGGGAGATACGCAGTATTTT
TRBJ1-5 . TRBV7-9 few CASSQGGTSNQPQHF TGTGCCAGCAGCCAAGGGGGGACTAGCAATCAGCCCCAGCATTTT
TRBJ1-1 TRBD1 TRBV27 many CASSLTGQGNTEAFF TGTGCCAGCAGTTTAACGGGACAGGGGAACACTGAAGCTTTCTTT
TRBJ2-1 TRBD1 TRBV12-5 many CASGASGTGYNEQFF TGTGCTAGTGGTGCCTCCGGGACAGGGTACAATGAGCAGTTCTTC
TRBJ2-3 . TRBV11-1 . CASSPLASGTDTQYF TGTGCCAGCAGCCCCCTGGCATCGGGCACAGATACGCAGTATTTT
TRBJ2-2 . TRBV7-2 many CASSPGTRRSGELFF TGTGCCAGCAGCCCGGGGACGAGGAGGTCCGGGGAGCTGTTTTTT
TRBJ2-1 TRBD2 TRBV19 few CASSILAASNEQFF TGTGCCAGTAGTATCCTAGCGGCCTCGAATGAGCAGTTCTTC
TRBJ1-1 . TRBV18 many CASSPFEGEVNTEAFF TGTGCCAGCTCACCGTTCGAGGGGGAAGTGAACACTGAAGCTTTCTTT
TRBJ2-7 . TRBV11-2 many CASSLVAREQYF TGTGCCAGCAGCTTAGTAGCAAGGGAGCAGTACTTC
TRBJ2-4 . TRBV3-1 many CASSPGLPPTKNIQYF TGTGCCAGCAGCCCGGGACTTCCCCCGACCAAAAACATTCAGTACTTC
TRBJ1-4 . TRBV14 few CASSQEFHSLNEKLFF TGTGCCAGCAGCCAAGAATTTCACAGCCTTAATGAAAAACTGTTTTTT
TRBJ1-5 . TRBV25-1 many CASSEGMGPYSNQPQHF TGTGCCAGCAGTGAAGGGATGGGACCGTATAGCAATCAGCCCCAGCATTTT
TRBJ2-7 . TRBV11-2 many CASSFDRLEQYF TGTGCCAGCAGCTTTGACAGGCTCGAGCAGTACTTC
TRBJ1-4 TRBD1 TRBV27 . CASRKTGGRNEKLFF TGTGCCAGCAGGAAAACAGGGGGCCGTAATGAAAAACTGTTTTTT
TRBJ1-2 TRBD1 TRBV27 many CASSPRAPGTGGFDGYTF TGTGCCAGCAGTCCTCGTGCTCCCGGGACAGGGGGTTTCGATGGCTACACCTTC
TRBJ2-3 . TRBV7-2 many CASSFSQSTDTQYF TGTGCCAGCAGCTTCTCACAGAGCACAGATACGCAGTATTTT
TRBJ2-2 TRBD1 TRBV27 many CASSSPADRVTGELFF TGTGCCAGCAGTTCGCCCGCCGACAGGGTGACCGGGGAGCTGTTTTTT
TRBJ1-3 TRBD1 TRBV27 few CASSSGGGSGNTIYF TGTGCCAGCAGTTCAGGGGGCGGCTCTGGAAACACCATATATTTT
TRBJ2-5 . TRBV27 many CASSWSAQETQYF TGTGCCAGCAGTTGGTCTGCCCAAGAGACCCAGTACTTC
TRBJ1-2 . TRBV19 . CASRTQLNYGYTF TGTGCCAGTAGAACACAGCTTAACTATGGCTACACCTTC
TRBJ2-1 . TRBV14 many CASSERRESYNEQFF TGTGCCAGCAGCGAGAGACGGGAATCCTACAATGAGCAGTTCTTC
TRBJ2-7 . TRBV18 once CASSPLAPPNYYEQYF TGTGCCAGCTCACCACTTGCCCCTCCCAATTACTACGAGCAGTACTTC
TRBJ2-1 TRBD2 TRBV27 . CASSLTPVLAAYNEQFF TGTGCCAGCAGTTTAACCCCGGTACTAGCGGCTTACAATGAGCAGTTCTTC
TRBJ2-1 . TRBV5-6 few CASSFVGSGELNEQFF TGTGCCAGCAGCTTTGTAGGGAGTGGTGAATTGAATGAGCAGTTCTTC
TRBJ2-1 . TRBV30 many CATYRRTNEQFF TGTGCCACGTACCGACGGACCAATGAGCAGTTCTTC